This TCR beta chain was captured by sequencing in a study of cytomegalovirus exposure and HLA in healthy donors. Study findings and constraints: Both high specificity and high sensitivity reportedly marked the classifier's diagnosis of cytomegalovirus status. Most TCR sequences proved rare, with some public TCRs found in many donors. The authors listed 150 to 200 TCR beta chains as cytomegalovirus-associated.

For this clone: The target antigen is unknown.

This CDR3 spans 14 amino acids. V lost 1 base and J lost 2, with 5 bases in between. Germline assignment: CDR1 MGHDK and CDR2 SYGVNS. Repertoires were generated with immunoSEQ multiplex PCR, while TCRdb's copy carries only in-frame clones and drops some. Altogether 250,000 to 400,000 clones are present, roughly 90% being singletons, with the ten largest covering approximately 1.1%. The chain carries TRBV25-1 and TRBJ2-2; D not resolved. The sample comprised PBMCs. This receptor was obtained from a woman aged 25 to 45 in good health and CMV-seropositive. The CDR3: CASSESLNTGELFF. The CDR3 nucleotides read TGTGCCAGCAGTGAATCTCTTAACACCGGGGAGCTGTTTTTT.